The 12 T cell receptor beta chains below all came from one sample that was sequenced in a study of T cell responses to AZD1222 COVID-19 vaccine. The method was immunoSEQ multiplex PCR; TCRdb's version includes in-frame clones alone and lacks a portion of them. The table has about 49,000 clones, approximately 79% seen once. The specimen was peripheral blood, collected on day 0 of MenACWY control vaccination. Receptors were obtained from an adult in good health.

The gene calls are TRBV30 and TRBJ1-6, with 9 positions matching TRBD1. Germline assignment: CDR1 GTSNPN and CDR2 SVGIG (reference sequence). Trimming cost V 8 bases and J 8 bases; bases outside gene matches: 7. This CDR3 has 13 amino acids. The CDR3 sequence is CAGTRTGDSPLHF. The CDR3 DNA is TGTGCCGGGACCCGGACAGGGGATTCACCCCTCCACTTT.

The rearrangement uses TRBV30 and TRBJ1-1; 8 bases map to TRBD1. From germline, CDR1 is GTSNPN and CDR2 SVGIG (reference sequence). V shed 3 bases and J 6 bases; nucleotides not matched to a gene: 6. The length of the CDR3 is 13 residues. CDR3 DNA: TGTGCCTGGAGGGGACAGGTGTTTTCTGAAGCTTTCTTT. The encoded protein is CAWRGQVFSEAFF.

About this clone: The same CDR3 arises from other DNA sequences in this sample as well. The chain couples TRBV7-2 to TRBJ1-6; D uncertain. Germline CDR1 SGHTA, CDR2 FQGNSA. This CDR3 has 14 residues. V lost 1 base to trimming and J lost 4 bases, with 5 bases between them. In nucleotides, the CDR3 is TGTGCCAGCAGCTTAGGGCCGTATAATTCACCCCTCCACTTT. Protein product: CASSLGPYNSPLHF.

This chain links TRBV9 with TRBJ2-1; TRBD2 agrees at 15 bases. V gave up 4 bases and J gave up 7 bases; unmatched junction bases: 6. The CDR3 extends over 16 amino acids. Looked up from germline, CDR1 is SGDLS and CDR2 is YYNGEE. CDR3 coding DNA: TGTGCCAGCAGCTTGCCCGGGACTAGCGGGAGGAATGAGCAGTTCTTC. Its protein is CASSLPGTSGRNEQFF.

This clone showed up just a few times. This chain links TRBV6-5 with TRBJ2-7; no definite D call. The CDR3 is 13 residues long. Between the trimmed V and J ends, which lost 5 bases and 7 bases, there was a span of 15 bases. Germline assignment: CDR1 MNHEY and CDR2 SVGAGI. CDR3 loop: CASSRDALGEQYV. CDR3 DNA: TGTGCCAGCAGTCGCGACGCGCTCGGGGAGCAGTACGTC.

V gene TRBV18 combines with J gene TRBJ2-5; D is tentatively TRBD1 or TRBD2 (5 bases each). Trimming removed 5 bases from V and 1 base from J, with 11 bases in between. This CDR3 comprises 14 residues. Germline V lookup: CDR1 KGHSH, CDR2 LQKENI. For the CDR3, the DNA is TGTGCCAGCTCATCCTCGGGGCCCCAAGAGACCCAGTACTTC. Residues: CASSSSGPQETQYF.

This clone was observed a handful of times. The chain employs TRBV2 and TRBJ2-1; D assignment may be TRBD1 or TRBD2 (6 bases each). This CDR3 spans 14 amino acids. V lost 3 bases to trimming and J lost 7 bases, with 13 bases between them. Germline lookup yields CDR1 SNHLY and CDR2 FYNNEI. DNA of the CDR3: TGTGCCAGCAGTGACAGGGGAGGTGGGAATGAGCAGTTCTTC. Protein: CASSDRGGGNEQFF.

Here the CDR3 reads CASSLGGVGNQPQHF. CDR3 DNA sequence: TGTGCCAGCAGTTTGGGGGGGGTGGGCAATCAGCCCCAGCATTTT. The chain uses TRBV28 and TRBJ1-5, with a possible D match to TRBD1 (5 bases). Per the germline V gene, CDR1 is MDHEN and CDR2 is SYDVKM. V lost 3 bases, J lost 2 bases, and 11 bases lay in between. The length of the CDR3 is 15 residues.

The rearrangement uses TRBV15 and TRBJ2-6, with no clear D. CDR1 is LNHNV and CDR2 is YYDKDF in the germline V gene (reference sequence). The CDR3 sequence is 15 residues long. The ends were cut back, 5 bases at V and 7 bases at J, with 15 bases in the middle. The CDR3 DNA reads TGTGCCACCAGCGGCGGACGGAACCTCGCCAACGTCCTGACTTTC. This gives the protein CATSGGRNLANVLTF.

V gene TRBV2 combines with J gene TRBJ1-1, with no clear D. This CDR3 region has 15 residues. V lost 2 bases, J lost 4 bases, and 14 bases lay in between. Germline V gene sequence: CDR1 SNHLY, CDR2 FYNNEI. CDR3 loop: CASSEWVGNPTEAFF. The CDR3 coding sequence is TGTGCCAGCAGTGAATGGGTTGGGAATCCCACTGAAGCTTTCTTT.

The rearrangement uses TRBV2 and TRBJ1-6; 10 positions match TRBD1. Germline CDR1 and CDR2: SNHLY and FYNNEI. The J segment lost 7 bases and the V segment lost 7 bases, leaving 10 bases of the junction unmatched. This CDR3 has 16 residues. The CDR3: CASIRQGASRNSPLHF. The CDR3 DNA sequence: TGTGCCAGCATTCGACAGGGGGCAAGTCGGAATTCACCCCTCCACTTT.

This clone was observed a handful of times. In nucleotides, the CDR3 is TGTGCCAGCTCACCGGCGATAACAGATACGCAGTATTTT. Translated, it gives CASSPAITDTQYF. The gene calls are TRBV18 and TRBJ2-3; unclear D gene. The length of the CDR3 is 13 residues. Trimming removed 3 bases at V and 3 bases at J, with 7 bases between. Per germline, CDR1 KGHSH and CDR2 LQKENI.